This TCR beta chain was recovered during a study of control samples from healthy donors and cancer patients. After removal of 5 bases from V and 1 base from J, the junction contained 9 bases not matched to a gene. The CDR3 is made up of 16 amino acids. Germline lookup yields CDR1 MNHNY and CDR2 SVGAGI (reference sequence). Some clones are missing from TCRdb's copy, which holds only in-frame ones; the method was immunoSEQ multiplex PCR. The sample holds some 97,000 clones; more than 75% are singletons and the top ten take about 20%. J is TRBJ1-2 and V is TRBV6-6; 8 positions agree with TRBD1. This TCR was sampled from a woman in her 50s in good health. Sample: blood. CDR3 loop: CASSRQGKPINYGYTF. The CDR3 DNA reads as TGTGCCAGCAGTCGACAGGGGAAGCCTATTAACTATGGCTACACCTTC.